This TCR beta chain appears in the sequencing data of a study of blood T cells in healthy people across ages. About 9.9 milliliters of peripheral blood were drawn from each donor. Concerning this clonotype: Its specificity is not known. A junction boundary mismatches the germline segment, possibly from a read error.

Alongside a J-beta primer mix, a sample-barcoded 5' primer served in a second PCR lasting about 7 to 12 cycles. TCRdb reprocessed the 5' RACE reads via MiXCR and lists one record per CDR3 protein. In the table there are roughly 2 million distinct CDR3 sequences, roughly 52% of which are singletons. The CDR3 has 13 residues. Germline V gives CDR1 SGHTS, CDR2 YDEGEE. Findings and limits, study-wide: Diversity of TCR beta per million T cells declined in a roughly linear way with age. Nothing was known about donor CMV status, and this possibly confounded expanded clonotype changes. Compared with aged donors, long-lived donors showed fewer expanded clones, suggesting selection.

The specimen was blood. The chain links TRBV5-8 to TRBJ1-2; D gene unclear. This TCR derives from a woman in her forties in good health. The CDR3 here is CASSLGRNSGYTF. The CDR3 nucleotides read TGTGCCAGCAGCTTGGGCAGGAACTCTGGCTACACCTTC.